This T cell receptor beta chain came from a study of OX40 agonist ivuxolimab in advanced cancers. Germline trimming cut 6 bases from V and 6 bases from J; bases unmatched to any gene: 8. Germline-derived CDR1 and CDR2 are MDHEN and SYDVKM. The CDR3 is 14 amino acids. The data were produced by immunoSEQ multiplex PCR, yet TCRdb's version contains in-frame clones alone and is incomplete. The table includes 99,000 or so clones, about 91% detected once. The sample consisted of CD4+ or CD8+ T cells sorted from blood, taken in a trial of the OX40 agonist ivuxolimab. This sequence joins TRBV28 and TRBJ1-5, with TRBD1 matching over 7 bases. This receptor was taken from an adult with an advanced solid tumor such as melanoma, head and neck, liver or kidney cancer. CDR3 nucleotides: TGTGCCAGCAGATCCCAGGGGGTAAGTCAGCCCCAGCATTTT. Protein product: CASRSQGVSQPQHF.